This T cell receptor (beta chain) was captured in a study of blood T cells in healthy people across ages. V was clipped by 1 base and J by 3 bases, with 12 bases between them. CDR3 size: 14 residues. Germline V lookup: CDR1 DFQATT, CDR2 SNEGSKA (reference sequence). For the second PCR, which ran for roughly 6 to 12 cycles, a sample-barcoded 5' primer and a J-beta primer mix were used. All cDNA molecules were each tagged by a template-switch adaptor with 12 random nucleotides. From each sample, at least 3 million paired-end reads containing CDR3 were obtained. TCRdb re-derived calls from the 5' RACE reads in MiXCR, one entry per CDR3 protein. The sample lists 800,000 to 950,000 distinct CDR3 sequences, under 35% occurring once. These data also featured in a second study, about T cells of mothers and their children. As reported in that work: Related mother-child pairs shared slightly more overlap than unrelated pairs, but the difference was non-significant.

The sample was blood. The chain has TRBV20-1 and TRBJ1-1; D is ambiguous. This TCR came from a woman aged 40 to 49 in good health. Here the CDR3 DNA reads TGCAGTGCTAGAGGGAAGGGAGCGGACACTGAAGCTTTCTTT. It translates to CSARGKGADTEAFF.